This TCR beta chain stems from a study of early T cells in non-severe SARS-CoV-2 infection. Across the whole study: The study sequenced bulk RNA from unsorted whole blood, with chains unpaired. Study findings and constraints: The VDJdb matching leaned toward anti-spike CD8 responses and overlooked private and CD4 specificities.

Individual cDNA molecules were tagged with unique molecular identifiers, the study reported. TCRdb independently ran MiXCR on the 5' RACE reads; one entry per CDR3 protein. Of nearly 45,000 distinct CDR3 sequences in the sample, roughly 10% are singletons; the top ten hold just over 20%. This clonotype was detected many times. Antigen: not known. The receptor's source is an adult who was a healthcare worker with PCR-confirmed SARS-CoV-2 infection or an uninfected control (not recorded which). The specimen sequenced was whole blood.

Written as DNA, the CDR3 is TGTGCCAGCAGCCAGGGGCCTGGAAACACCATATATTTT. Amino acids: CASSQGPGNTIYF. The chain recombines TRBV3-1 with TRBJ1-3, with D perhaps matching TRBD1 (5 bases). In germline, CDR1 is LGHDT, CDR2 YNNKEL (reference sequence). Trimming cost V 3 bases and J 2 bases, with 5 bases left between them. CDR3 length: 13 amino acids.